Detailed here is one T cell receptor beta chain. This sample is part of a study of blood T cell repertoires in COVID-19. Study-wide context: Acute and convalescent COVID-19 samples came from the United States, Italy and Spain.

Losses at the gene ends were 4 bases for V and 4 bases for J; bases not matched to a gene: 4. The CDR3 extends over 13 amino acids. CDR1 and CDR2 (germline): SGHDT, YYEEEE. Under the authors' procedure: Reference gene primer amplification in the assay estimated nucleated cell counts. Only in-frame clones appear in the TCRdb table, and some are missing; sequencing was by immunoSEQ multiplex PCR. V and J calls and clone size follow that table, whereas D and trimming were derived from the DNA. The table shows approximately 230,000 clones, with 70% to 85% occurring only once. This chain joins TRBV5-6 and TRBJ1-2; 7 nucleotides agree with TRBD1. Material for sequencing was peripheral blood. This receptor was identified in an elderly man with acute or convalescent COVID-19. CDR3 sequence: CASSAGQLYGYTF. In DNA, the CDR3 is TGTGCCAGCAGCGCGGGACAGCTCTATGGCTACACCTTC.